A single sample gave rise to the 29 T cell receptor beta chains below, sequenced in a study of PD-1 blockade in classical Hodgkin lymphoma (dated by TCRdb to about 2020). The sample's time point, from its label and the paper: cycle 4 day 1 (C4D1), after less than seven weeks of nivolumab. All trial patients had relapsed after autologous stem cell transplantation, with cohorts A, B and C differing in prior brentuximab vedotin exposure. The library was built by means of the immunoSEQ multiplex PCR assay. Held by TCRdb, this immuneACCESS table contains in-frame sequences only and omits some clones. Under half of the omission traces to an unresolved V gene where checked; the cause of the rest is unknown. The sample records 45,000 to 60,000 clones, 80% of which are singletons. The ten largest make up roughly a fifth of the sample. This specimen consisted of peripheral blood mononuclear cells (PBMCs), obtained before the fourth cycle of nivolumab. These receptors were collected from a human donor with classical Hodgkin lymphoma.

The gene calls are TRBV9 and TRBJ2-2; 8 nucleotides match TRBD1. There are 17 residues in the CDR3. V lost 0 bases to trimming and J lost 4 bases; unmatched junction nucleotides: 8. The germline V gene has CDR1 SGDLS and CDR2 YYNGEE. Here the CDR3 reads CASSVVRDRGFTGELFF. The CDR3 DNA sequence: TGTGCCAGCAGCGTAGTCAGAGACAGGGGTTTCACCGGGGAGCTGTTTTTT. The variable domain in full, completed from reference TRBV9 and TRBJ2-2, reads DSGVTQTPKHLITATGQRVTLRCSPRSGDLSVYWYQQSLDQGLQFLIQYYNGEERAKGNILERFSAQQFPDLHSELNLSSLELGDSALYFCASSVVRDRGFTGELFFGEGSRLTVL.

V is TRBV9 and J is TRBJ2-3; 9 nucleotides agree with TRBD1. CDR1 is SGDLS, CDR2 YYNGEE, per germline. Trimming took 4 bases from V and 3 from J; bases not matched to a gene: 6. CDR3 length equals 15 residues. The CDR3, as DNA: TGTGCCAGCAGCACCGGGACAGGGTGGACAGATACGCAGTATTTT. Translating gives CASSTGTGWTDTQYF.

This sequence joins TRBV15 and TRBJ1-2; TRBD1 might be the D (6 bases). V shed 3 bases and J shed 6 bases, with 11 bases lying between them. Per germline, CDR1 LNHNV and CDR2 YYDKDF (reference sequence). CDR3 length equals 13 residues. CDR3 nucleotide sequence: TGTGCCACCAGCAGGGGGGCAGGGGATGGCTACACCTTC. It codes for CATSRGAGDGYTF.

This rearrangement joins TRBV19 to TRBJ1-1; the D is unclear. V was trimmed by 7 bases and J by 4 bases, leaving 7 bases between them. The V gene's germline CDR1 is LNHDA and CDR2 SQIVND (reference sequence). This CDR3 comprises 11 residues. The chain's CDR3 is CASKTLTEAFF. The CDR3 nucleotides are TGTGCCAGTAAAACTCTCACTGAAGCTTTCTTT.

This chain joins TRBV11-3 and TRBJ1-1; 9 nucleotides align to TRBD1. CDR3 length equals 13 residues. The germline gives CDR1 SGHNT, CDR2 YENEEA. V lost 5 bases and J lost 8; bases outside the gene matches: 6. CDR3 protein: CASSRDRAGEAFF. The DNA of the CDR3 is TGTGCCAGCAGCAGGGACAGGGCGGGGGAAGCTTTCTTT.

This chain connects TRBV6-5 to TRBJ2-4, with 8 bases that match TRBD2. Losses at the gene ends were 2 bases for V and 9 bases for J; bases not matched to a gene: 9. CDR1 is MNHEY, CDR2 SVGAGI, per germline. This CDR3 has 15 amino acids. The CDR3 bases are TGTGCCAGCAGTTACAAGGGACTAGGAGGGTTCATTCAGTACTTC. It encodes CASSYKGLGGFIQYF.

The V and J genes are TRBV5-1 and TRBJ2-3; 7 bases agree with TRBD2. The germline V gene has CDR1 SGHRS and CDR2 YFSETQ. The CDR3 loop spans 15 amino acids. The V and J ends lost 5 bases and 5 bases, in that order; junction bases with no gene match: 11. CDR3 protein: CASRQSGAKGDTQYF. DNA for the CDR3: TGCGCCAGCAGGCAGAGCGGGGCAAAGGGAGATACGCAGTATTTT. The variable domain in full, with the rest retrieved from reference TRBV5-1 and TRBJ2-3, is KAGVTQTPRYLIKTRGQQVTLSCSPISGHRSVSWYQQTPGQGLQFLFEYFSETQRNKGNFPGRFSGRQFSNSRSEMNVSTLELGDSALYLCASRQSGAKGDTQYFGPGTRLTVL.

The V and J genes are TRBV4-3 and TRBJ2-5, with TRBD2 as a possible D gene (7 bases). The V gene's germline CDR1 is LGHNA and CDR2 YSLEER. The CDR3 loop spans 15 amino acids. Trimming removed 4 bases at V and 2 bases at J, with 14 bases between. In DNA, the CDR3 is TGCGCCAGCAGCCGTCGGGGGGCAAATCAAGAGACCCAGTACTTC. Translating gives CASSRRGANQETQYF.

The count of this clone is one. The gene calls are TRBV15 and TRBJ2-7; D remains ambiguous. Germline V lookup: CDR1 LNHNV, CDR2 YYDKDF (reference sequence). The CDR3 is made up of 11 amino acids. Trimming removed 5 bases from V and 6 bases from J, with 8 bases in between. The CDR3 sequence is CATSVLSEQYF. In DNA, the CDR3 is TGTGCCACCAGCGTCCTCAGCGAGCAGTACTTC.

The table lists this clone with a few counts. The gene calls are TRBV28 and TRBJ2-1, with D possibly being TRBD2 (6 bases). The CDR3 is 15 residues long. Trimming pared 3 bases from V and 7 bases from J, leaving 16 bases between. CDR1 is MDHEN, CDR2 SYDVKM, per germline. The DNA of the CDR3 is TGTGCCAGCAGTTTCTGGCAGGGTGGAGGGAATGAGCAGTTCTTC. Encoded protein: CASSFWQGGGNEQFF.

This chain joins TRBV7-9 and TRBJ2-7, with D uncertain. Germline V lookup: CDR1 SEHNR, CDR2 FQNEAQ (reference sequence). The CDR3 has 11 residues. V lost 1 base and J lost 4, with 2 bases in between. The CDR3 is CASSLEYEQYF. For the CDR3, the DNA is TGTGCCAGCAGCTTAGAATACGAGCAGTACTTC.

This clone was observed once. The V and J genes are TRBV19 and TRBJ2-2; 7 bases match TRBD2. Trimming at V came to 6 bases and at J to 5 bases, leaving 12 bases not matched to a gene. The CDR3 runs to 16 residues. CDR1 and CDR2 (germline): LNHDA, SQIVND (reference sequence). The chain's CDR3 is CASRLAEPMGTGELFF. The CDR3 DNA follows: TGTGCCAGTAGGCTAGCGGAGCCTATGGGGACCGGGGAGCTGTTTTTT.

This clone has only one observation. The chain links TRBV19 to TRBJ2-5; the D gene is possibly TRBD2 (5 bases). V was cut by 6 bases and J by 1 base, with 15 bases left in between. The CDR3 consists of 15 residues. From germline, CDR1 is LNHDA and CDR2 SQIVND (reference sequence). CDR3 bases: TGTGCCAGTAGGCAACTAGGCACTCTCCAAGAGACCCAGTACTTC. It translates to CASRQLGTLQETQYF. The full variable domain, rest sourced from reference TRBV19 and TRBJ2-5, is DGGITQSPKYLFRKEGQNVTLSCEQNLNHDAMYWYRQDPGQGLRLIYYSQIVNDFQKGDIAEGYSVSREKKESFPLTVTSAQKNPTAFYLCASRQLGTLQETQYFGPGTRLLVL.

The chain links TRBV27 to TRBJ1-6, with D unresolved. This CDR3 region has 14 residues. The germline gives CDR1 MNHEY, CDR2 SMNVEV (reference sequence). Trimming removed 3 bases at V and 4 bases at J, with 7 bases between. The chain's CDR3 is CASSFQVYNSPLHF. The CDR3 DNA reads as TGTGCCAGCAGTTTCCAGGTGTATAATTCACCCCTCCACTTT.

CDR3 DNA: TGCGCCAGCAGCTTAGGTCCCCCAACCTACGAGCAGTACTTC. Residues: CASSLGPPTYEQYF. The rearrangement joins TRBV5-1 to TRBJ2-7; D unclear. The V gene's germline CDR1 is SGHRS and CDR2 YFSETQ. The CDR3 runs 14 residues. Trimming removed 2 bases from V and 2 bases from J, with 11 bases in between.

J is TRBJ2-1 and V is TRBV19; no firm D call. This CDR3 has 12 residues. Trimming left V 8 bases short and J 1 base short, with 6 bases between. The V gene's germline CDR1 is LNHDA and CDR2 SQIVND (reference sequence). CDR3: CASSYSYNEQFF. In DNA, the CDR3 is TGTGCCAGTTCCTATTCCTACAATGAGCAGTTCTTC.

The CDR3 region is CASSRTGGSNTEAFF. DNA of the CDR3: TGTGCCAGCAGCCGGACAGGGGGCTCGAACACTGAAGCTTTCTTT. The gene calls are TRBV7-9 and TRBJ1-1; 11 nucleotides match TRBD1. This CDR3 spans 15 amino acids. V was clipped by 5 bases and J by 1 base; unmatched bases: 3. The V gene's germline CDR1 is SEHNR and CDR2 FQNEAQ (reference sequence).

Concerning this clone itself: One end of the junction does not line up with germline, which may come from a read error. The CDR3 loop reads CASRLGGSGTEAFF. The CDR3 nucleotides are TGTGCCAGCAGGTTAGGGGGGTCGGGCACTGAAGCTTTCTTT. The chain combines TRBV13 with TRBJ1-1; D possibly corresponds to TRBD1 (6 bases). The length of the CDR3 is 14 residues. Germline CDR1 PRHDT, CDR2 FYEKMQ (reference sequence).

V usage is TRBV27 and J usage is TRBJ2-7; the D gene is possibly TRBD1 (6 bases). The germline V gene encodes CDR1 MNHEY and CDR2 SMNVEV (reference sequence). V gave up 4 bases and J gave up 2 bases, with 12 bases separating them. This CDR3 contains 14 residues. The CDR3: CASSSPDRPYEQYF. As DNA, the CDR3 is TGTGCCAGCAGTTCACCAGACAGGCCCTACGAGCAGTACTTC.

The chain employs TRBV28 and TRBJ2-7; no clear D. Trimming pared 5 bases from V and 5 bases from J, leaving 13 bases between. CDR1 and CDR2 from the germline V gene are MDHEN and SYDVKM. The CDR3 is made up of 13 amino acids. CDR3 sequence: CASSLLLGDEQYF. In DNA, the CDR3 is TGTGCCAGCAGTCTTCTCCTCGGAGACGAGCAGTACTTC.

As concerns this clone: At the DNA level, this CDR3 is encoded by other sequences in the same sample as well. J is TRBJ2-1 and V is TRBV25-1, with D unresolved. CDR1 and CDR2 (germline): MGHDK, SYGVNS. CDR3 length: 15 residues. Trimming pared 5 bases from V and 0 bases from J, leaving 11 bases between. The CDR3 nucleotides read TGTGCCAGCAGTAGAGATTCCCGCTCCTACAATGAGCAGTTCTTC. Translating gives CASSRDSRSYNEQFF.

The J gene is TRBJ2-7, the V gene TRBV10-3, with D hard to call. Trimming took 10 bases from V and 0 from J, leaving 10 bases between them. Germline V gives CDR1 ENHRY, CDR2 SYGVKD. The CDR3 loop spans 12 amino acids. Written as DNA, the CDR3 is TGTGCCACCAGCTTGAGCTCCTACGAGCAGTACTTC. This gives the protein CATSLSSYEQYF.

This clone was seen only a few times. This rearrangement joins TRBV7-3 to TRBJ2-1; no firm D call. Looked up from germline, CDR1 is SGHTA and CDR2 is FQGTGA. Trimming left V 2 bases short and J 2 bases short, with 4 bases between. The CDR3 is 13 amino acids. CDR3 amino acids: CASSLLTYNEQFF. The CDR3 bases are TGTGCCAGCAGCTTACTCACCTACAATGAGCAGTTCTTC.

This clone has just a few counts. The rearrangement joins TRBV25-1 to TRBJ1-6; D remains unclear. The CDR3 runs to 15 residues. Trimming removed 7 bases at V and 0 bases at J, with 10 bases between. Germline V lookup: CDR1 MGHDK, CDR2 SYGVNS. This chain's CDR3 is CASTGLSSYNSPLHF. The CDR3 DNA sequence: TGTGCCAGCACCGGGCTAAGCTCCTATAATTCACCCCTCCACTTT.

The chain is built from TRBV4-1 and TRBJ2-1, with TRBD1 identical over 10 bases. Germline trimming cut 4 bases from V and 12 bases from J; bases unmatched to any gene: 15. This CDR3 comprises 16 residues. Germline V CDR1 and CDR2: MGHRA, YSYEKL. CDR3 DNA: TGCGCCAGCAGCCCAGGGGGACAGGGGCGGCTGGAACGGCAGTTCTTC. As protein: CASSPGGQGRLERQFF.

V gene TRBV19 combines with J gene TRBJ2-7, with D unresolved. The CDR3 is made up of 13 amino acids. V lost 3 bases, J lost 0 bases, and 6 bases lay in between. CDR1 and CDR2 from the germline V gene are LNHDA and SQIVND (reference sequence). CDR3 in amino acids: CASSMASSYEQYF. The CDR3 nucleotides read TGTGCCAGTAGTATGGCGAGCTCCTACGAGCAGTACTTC.

The chain couples TRBV7-2 to TRBJ1-2; no clear D gene. With 1 base removed from V and 8 bases from J, the gap between germline ends came to 8 bases. The CDR3 loop spans 12 amino acids. CDR1 is SGHTA and CDR2 is FQGNSA in the germline V gene. In nucleotides, the CDR3 is TGTGCCAGCAGCTTAGGACCAGGCGGCTACACCTTC. The encoded protein is CASSLGPGGYTF.

The V and J genes are TRBV2 and TRBJ2-7; either TRBD1 or TRBD2 may fit D (6 bases each). Germline loops: CDR1 SNHLY, CDR2 FYNNEI. V was cut by 1 base and J by 1 base, with 11 bases left in between. The CDR3 contains 15 residues. This CDR3 is CASSEGKGGSYEQYF. Written as DNA, the CDR3 is TGTGCCAGCAGTGAAGGGAAAGGGGGGTCCTACGAGCAGTACTTC. Full variable domain (outside the CDR3, taken from reference TRBV2 and TRBJ2-7): EPEVTQTPSHQVTQMGQEVILRCVPISNHLYFYWYRQILGQKVEFLVSFYNNEISEKSEIFDDQFSVERPDGSNFTLKIRSTKLEDSAMYFCASSEGKGGSYEQYFGPGTRLTVT.

This clone was seen only once. The V call is TRBV5-1, the J call TRBJ2-7; the match to TRBD2 covers 10 bases. The CDR3 runs 15 residues. CDR1 is SGHRS, CDR2 YFSETQ, per germline. J gave up 4 bases and V 2 bases, and 6 bases lay outside the gene matches. CDR3 sequence (DNA): TGCGCCAGCAGCTTCAGGATAGCGGGAGGTTACGAGCAGTACTTC. Its translation: CASSFRIAGGYEQYF.